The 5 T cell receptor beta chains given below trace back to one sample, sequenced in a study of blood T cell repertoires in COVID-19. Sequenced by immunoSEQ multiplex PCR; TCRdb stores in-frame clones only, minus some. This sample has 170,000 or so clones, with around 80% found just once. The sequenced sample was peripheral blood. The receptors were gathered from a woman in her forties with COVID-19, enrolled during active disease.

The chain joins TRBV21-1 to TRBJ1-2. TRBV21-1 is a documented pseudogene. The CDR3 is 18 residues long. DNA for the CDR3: TGTGCCAGCAGCAAAACTCGGAGGCGTTCCCCCTCTAACTATGGCTACACCTTC. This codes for CASSKTRRRSPSNYGYTF.

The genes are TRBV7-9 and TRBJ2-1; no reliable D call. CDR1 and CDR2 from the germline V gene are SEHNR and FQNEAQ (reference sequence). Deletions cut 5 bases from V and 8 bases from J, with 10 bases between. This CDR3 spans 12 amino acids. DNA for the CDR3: TGTGCCAGCAGCCGCGGTCCCTATGAGCAGTTCTTC. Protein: CASSRGPYEQFF.

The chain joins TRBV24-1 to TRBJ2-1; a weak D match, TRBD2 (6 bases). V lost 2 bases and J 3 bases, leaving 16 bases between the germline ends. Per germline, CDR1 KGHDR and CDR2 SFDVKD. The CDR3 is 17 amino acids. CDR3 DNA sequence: TGTGCCACCAGTGATTCGGGACTGGCCAAGGGCTACAATGAGCAGTTCTTC. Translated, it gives CATSDSGLAKGYNEQFF.

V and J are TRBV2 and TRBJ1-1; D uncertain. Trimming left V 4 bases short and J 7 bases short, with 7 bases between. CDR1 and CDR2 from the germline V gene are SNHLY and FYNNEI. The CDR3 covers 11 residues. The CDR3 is CASSGTLEAFF. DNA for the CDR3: TGTGCCAGCAGTGGGACTCTTGAAGCTTTCTTT.

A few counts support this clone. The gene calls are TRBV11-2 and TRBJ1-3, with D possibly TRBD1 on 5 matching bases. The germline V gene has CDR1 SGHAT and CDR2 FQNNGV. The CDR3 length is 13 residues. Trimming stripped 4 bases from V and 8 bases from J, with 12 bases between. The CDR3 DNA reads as TGTGCCAGCAGCTCCCTGGGGGGATACACCATATATTTT. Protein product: CASSSLGGYTIYF.